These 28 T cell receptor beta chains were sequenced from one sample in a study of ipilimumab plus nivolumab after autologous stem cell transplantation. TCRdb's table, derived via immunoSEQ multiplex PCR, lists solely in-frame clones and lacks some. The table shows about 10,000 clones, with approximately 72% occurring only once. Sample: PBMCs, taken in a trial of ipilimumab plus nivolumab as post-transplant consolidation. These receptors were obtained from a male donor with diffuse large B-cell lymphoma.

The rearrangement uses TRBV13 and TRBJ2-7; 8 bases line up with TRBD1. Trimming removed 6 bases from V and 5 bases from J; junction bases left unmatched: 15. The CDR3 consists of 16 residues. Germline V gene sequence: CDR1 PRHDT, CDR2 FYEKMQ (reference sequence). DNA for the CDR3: TGTGCCAGCAGAAACGCTGCCGGACAGGGTACCCACGAGCAGTACTTC. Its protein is CASRNAAGQGTHEQYF.

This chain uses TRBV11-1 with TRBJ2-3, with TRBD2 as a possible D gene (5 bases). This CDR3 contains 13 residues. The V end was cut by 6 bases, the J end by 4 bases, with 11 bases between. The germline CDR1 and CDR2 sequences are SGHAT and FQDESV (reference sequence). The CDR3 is CASSGLAPDTQYF. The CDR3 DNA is TGTGCCAGCAGTGGTCTAGCTCCAGATACGCAGTATTTT.

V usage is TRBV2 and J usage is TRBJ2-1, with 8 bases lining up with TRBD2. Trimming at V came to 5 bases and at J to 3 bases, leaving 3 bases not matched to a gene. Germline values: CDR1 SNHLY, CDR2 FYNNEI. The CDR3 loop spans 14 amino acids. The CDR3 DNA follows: TGTGCCAGCAGTTGGGGGACTAGCTACAATGAGCAGTTCTTC. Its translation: CASSWGTSYNEQFF.

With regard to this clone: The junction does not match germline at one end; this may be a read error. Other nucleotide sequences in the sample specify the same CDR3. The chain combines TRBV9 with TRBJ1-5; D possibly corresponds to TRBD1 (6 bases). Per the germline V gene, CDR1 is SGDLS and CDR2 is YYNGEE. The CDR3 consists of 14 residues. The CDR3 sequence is CASSPQGNNQPQHF. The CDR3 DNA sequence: TGTGCTAGCAGCCCACAGGGAAACAATCAGCCCCAGCATTTT.

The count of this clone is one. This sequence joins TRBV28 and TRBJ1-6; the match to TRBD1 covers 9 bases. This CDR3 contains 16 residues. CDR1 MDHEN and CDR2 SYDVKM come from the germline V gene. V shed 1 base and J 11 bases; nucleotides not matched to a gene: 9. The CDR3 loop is CASSLSRDRVGAPLHF. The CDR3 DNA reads TGTGCCAGCAGTTTATCACGGGACAGGGTGGGAGCACCCCTCCACTTT.

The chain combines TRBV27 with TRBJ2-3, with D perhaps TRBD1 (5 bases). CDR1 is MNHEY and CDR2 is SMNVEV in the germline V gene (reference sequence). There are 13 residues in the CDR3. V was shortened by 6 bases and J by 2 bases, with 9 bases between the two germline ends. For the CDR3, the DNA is TGTGCCAGCAGACCTGGGGCCACAGATACGCAGTATTTT. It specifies CASRPGATDTQYF.

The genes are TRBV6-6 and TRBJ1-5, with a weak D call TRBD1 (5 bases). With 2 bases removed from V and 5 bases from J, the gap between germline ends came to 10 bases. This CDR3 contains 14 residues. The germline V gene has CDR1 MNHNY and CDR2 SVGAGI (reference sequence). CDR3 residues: CASSYDSADQPQHF. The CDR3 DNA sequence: TGTGCCAGCAGTTACGACAGCGCGGATCAGCCCCAGCATTTT.

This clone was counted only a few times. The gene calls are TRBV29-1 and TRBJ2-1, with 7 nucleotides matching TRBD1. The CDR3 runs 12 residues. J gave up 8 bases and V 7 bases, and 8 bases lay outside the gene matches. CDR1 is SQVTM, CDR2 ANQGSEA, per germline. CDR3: CSAKTGVDEQFF. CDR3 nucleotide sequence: TGCAGCGCTAAAACAGGGGTAGATGAGCAGTTCTTC.

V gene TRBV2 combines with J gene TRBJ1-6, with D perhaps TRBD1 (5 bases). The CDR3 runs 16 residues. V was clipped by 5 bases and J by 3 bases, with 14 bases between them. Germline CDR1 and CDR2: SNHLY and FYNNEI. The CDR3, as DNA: TGTGCCAGCAGTCCGGAAGGGGTGGGCTATAATTCACCCCTCCACTTT. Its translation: CASSPEGVGYNSPLHF.

CDR3 in amino acids: CAISSGLAGSKETQYF. CDR3 nucleotides: TGTGCCATCAGCTCGGGACTAGCGGGCTCAAAGGAGACCCAGTACTTC. The V gene is TRBV10-3, the J gene TRBJ2-5; 12 positions match TRBD2. This CDR3 has 16 residues. V trimming: 6 bases; J trimming: 5 bases; junction bases outside the gene matches: 10. Germline lookup yields CDR1 ENHRY and CDR2 SYGVKD.

The CDR3 reads CASSQDTRGLSYEQYF. CDR3 nucleotides: TGTGCCAGCAGCCAAGACACGCGGGGGCTCTCCTACGAGCAGTACTTC. The chain carries TRBV4-2 and TRBJ2-7, with D perhaps TRBD2 (7 bases). The CDR3 totals 16 residues. V was cut by 0 bases and J by 0 bases, with 12 bases left in between. Germline CDR1 reads LGHNA; CDR2 reads YNFKEQ.

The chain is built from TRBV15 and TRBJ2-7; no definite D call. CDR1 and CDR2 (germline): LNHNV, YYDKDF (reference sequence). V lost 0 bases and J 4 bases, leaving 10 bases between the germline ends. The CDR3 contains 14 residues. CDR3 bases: TGTGCCACCAGCAGAGATATTTTGGGGTACGAGCAGTACTTC. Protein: CATSRDILGYEQYF.

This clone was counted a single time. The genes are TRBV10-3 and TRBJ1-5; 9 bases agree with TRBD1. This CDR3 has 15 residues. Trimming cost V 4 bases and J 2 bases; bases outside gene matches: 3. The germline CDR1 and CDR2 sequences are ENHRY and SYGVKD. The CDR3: CAISADRGGNQPQHF. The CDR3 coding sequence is TGTGCCATCAGTGCGGACAGGGGAGGCAATCAGCCCCAGCATTTT.

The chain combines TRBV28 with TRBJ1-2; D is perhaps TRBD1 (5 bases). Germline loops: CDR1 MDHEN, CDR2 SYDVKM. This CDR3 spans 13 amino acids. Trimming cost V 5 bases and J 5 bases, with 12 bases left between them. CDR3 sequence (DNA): TGTGCCAGCAGTCCATGGACATATTATGGCTACACCTTC. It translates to CASSPWTYYGYTF.

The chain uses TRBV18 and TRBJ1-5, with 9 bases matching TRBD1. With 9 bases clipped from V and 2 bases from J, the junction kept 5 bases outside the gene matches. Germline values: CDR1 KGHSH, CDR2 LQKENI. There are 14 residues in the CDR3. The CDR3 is CASTTGGGNQPQHF. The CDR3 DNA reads TGTGCCAGTACGACAGGGGGAGGCAATCAGCCCCAGCATTTT.

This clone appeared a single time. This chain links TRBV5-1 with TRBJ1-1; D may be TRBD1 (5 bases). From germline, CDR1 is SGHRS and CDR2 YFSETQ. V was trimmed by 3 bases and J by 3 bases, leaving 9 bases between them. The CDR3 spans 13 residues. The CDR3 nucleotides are TGCGCCAGCAGCTGGGGCGCTGACACTGAAGCTTTCTTT. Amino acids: CASSWGADTEAFF.

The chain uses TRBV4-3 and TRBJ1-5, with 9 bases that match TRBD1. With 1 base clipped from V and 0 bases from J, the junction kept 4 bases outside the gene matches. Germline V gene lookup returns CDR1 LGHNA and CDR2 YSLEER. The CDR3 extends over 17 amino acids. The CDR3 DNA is TGCGCCAGCAGCCAAGCAACAGGGGGCTATAGCAATCAGCCCCAGCATTTT. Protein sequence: CASSQATGGYSNQPQHF.

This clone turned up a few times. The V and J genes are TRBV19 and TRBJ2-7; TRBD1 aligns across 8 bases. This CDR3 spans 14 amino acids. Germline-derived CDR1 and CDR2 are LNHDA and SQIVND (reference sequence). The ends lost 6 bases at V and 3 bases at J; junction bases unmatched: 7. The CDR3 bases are TGTGCCAGTAGCCGGACAGGGAACCACTACGAGCAGTACTTC. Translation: CASSRTGNHYEQYF.

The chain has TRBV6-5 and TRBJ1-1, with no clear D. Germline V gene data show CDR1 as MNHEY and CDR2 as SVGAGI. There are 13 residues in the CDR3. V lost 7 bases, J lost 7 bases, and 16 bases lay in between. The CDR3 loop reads CASTKELGFEAFF. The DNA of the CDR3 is TGTGCCAGCACCAAGGAGTTGGGCTTTGAAGCTTTCTTT.

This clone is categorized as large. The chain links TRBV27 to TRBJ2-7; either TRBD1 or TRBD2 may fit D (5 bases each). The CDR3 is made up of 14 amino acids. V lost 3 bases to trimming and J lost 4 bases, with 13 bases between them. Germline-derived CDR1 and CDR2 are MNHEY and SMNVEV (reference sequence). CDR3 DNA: TGTGCCAGCAGTTTCGAGGGGCTTGGGTACGAGCAGTACTTC. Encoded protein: CASSFEGLGYEQYF.

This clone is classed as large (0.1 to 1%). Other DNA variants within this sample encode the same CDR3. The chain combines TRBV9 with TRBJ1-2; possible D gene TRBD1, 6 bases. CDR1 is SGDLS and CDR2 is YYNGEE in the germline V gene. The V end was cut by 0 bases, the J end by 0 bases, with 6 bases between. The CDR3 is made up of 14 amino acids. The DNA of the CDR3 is TGTGCCAGCAGCGTAGGGGGGCCTAACTATGGCTACACCTTC. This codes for CASSVGGPNYGYTF.

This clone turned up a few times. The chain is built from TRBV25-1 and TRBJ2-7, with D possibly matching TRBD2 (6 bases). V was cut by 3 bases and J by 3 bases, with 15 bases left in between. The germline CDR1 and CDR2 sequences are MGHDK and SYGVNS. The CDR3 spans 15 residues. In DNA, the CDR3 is TGTGCCAGCAGTGACGGGACTCCTAGACGCTACGAGCAGTACTTC. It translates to CASSDGTPRRYEQYF.

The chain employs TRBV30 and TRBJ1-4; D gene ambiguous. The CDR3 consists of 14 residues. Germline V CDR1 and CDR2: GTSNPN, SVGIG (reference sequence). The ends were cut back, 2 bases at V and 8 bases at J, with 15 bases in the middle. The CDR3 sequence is CAWSPLPIGEKLFF. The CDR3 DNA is TGTGCCTGGAGTCCACTGCCAATCGGAGAAAAACTGTTTTTT.

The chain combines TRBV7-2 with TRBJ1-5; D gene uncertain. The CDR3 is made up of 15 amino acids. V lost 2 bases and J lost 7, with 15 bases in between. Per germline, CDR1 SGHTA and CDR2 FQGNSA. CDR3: CASSLNPTTGQPQHF. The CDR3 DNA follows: TGTGCCAGCAGCTTAAACCCGACAACCGGGCAGCCCCAGCATTTT.

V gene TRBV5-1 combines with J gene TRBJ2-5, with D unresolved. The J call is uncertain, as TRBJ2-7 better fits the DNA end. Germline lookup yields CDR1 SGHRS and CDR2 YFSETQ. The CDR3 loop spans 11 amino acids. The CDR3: CASSFGYEQYF. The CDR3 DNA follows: TGCGCCAGCAGCTTTGGCTACGAGCAGTACTTC.

The DNA of the CDR3 is TGTGCCAGTAGTGTCGGGACAAAAAATCAGCCCCAGCATTTT. Protein: CASSVGTKNQPQHF. The rearrangement links TRBV19 to TRBJ1-5, with D possibly matching TRBD1 (6 bases). Germline CDR1 is LNHDA and CDR2 is SQIVND (reference sequence). Between the trimmed V and J ends, which lost 5 bases and 4 bases, there was a span of 12 bases. CDR3 length: 14 amino acids. Together with reference TRBV19 and TRBJ1-5, the CDR3 gives the full variable domain: DGGITQSPKYLFRKEGQNVTLSCEQNLNHDAMYWYRQDPGQGLRLIYYSQIVNDFQKGDIAEGYSVSREKKESFPLTVTSAQKNPTAFYLCASSVGTKNQPQHFGDGTRLSIL.

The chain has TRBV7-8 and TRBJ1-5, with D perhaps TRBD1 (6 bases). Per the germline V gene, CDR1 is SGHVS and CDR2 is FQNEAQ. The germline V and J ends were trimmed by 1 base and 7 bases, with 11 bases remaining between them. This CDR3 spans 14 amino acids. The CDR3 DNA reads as TGTGCCAGCAGCTTAGGCGGGGGCGGGCAGCCCCAGCATTTT. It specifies CASSLGGGGQPQHF.

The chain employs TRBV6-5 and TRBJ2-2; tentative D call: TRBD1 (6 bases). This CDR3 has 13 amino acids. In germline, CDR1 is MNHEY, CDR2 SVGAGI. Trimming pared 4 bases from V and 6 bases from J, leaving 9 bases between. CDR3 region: CASSFQGSGELFF. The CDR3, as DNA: TGTGCCAGCAGTTTCCAGGGGTCCGGGGAGCTGTTTTTT.